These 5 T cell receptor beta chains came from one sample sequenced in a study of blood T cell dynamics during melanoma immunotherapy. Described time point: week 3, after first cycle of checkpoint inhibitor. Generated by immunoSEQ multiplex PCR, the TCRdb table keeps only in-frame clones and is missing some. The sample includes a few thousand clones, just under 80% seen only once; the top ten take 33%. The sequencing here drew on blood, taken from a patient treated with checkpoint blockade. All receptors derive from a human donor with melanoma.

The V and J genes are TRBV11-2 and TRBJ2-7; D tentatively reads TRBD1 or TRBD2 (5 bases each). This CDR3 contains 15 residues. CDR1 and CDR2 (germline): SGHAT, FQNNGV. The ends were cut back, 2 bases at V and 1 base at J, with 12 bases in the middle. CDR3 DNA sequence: TGTGCCAGCAGCTTACCCGGGACCGCTTCCTACGAGCAGTACTTC. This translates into CASSLPGTASYEQYF.

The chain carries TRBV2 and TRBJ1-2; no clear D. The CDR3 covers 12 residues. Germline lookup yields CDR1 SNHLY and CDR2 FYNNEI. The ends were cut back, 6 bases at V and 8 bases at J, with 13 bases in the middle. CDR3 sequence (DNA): TGTGCCAGCAGCCACGAGAGAGGCGGCTACACCTTC. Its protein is CASSHERGGYTF.

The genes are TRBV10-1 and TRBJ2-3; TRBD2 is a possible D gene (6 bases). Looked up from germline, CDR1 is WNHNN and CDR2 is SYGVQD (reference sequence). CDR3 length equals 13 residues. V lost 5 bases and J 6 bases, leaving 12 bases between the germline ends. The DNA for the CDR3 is TGCGCCAGCAGTTGGGCGGGGATGGATACGCAGTATTTT. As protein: CASSWAGMDTQYF.

The CDR3 reads CASSFGVQDTEAFF. The CDR3 bases are TGTGCCAGCAGCTTTGGGGTCCAGGACACTGAAGCTTTCTTT. The rearrangement uses TRBV7-9 and TRBJ1-1; D uncertain. Looked up from germline, CDR1 is SEHNR and CDR2 is FQNEAQ (reference sequence). The CDR3 extends over 14 amino acids. The V gene lost 3 bases and the J gene lost 3 bases, with 11 bases spanning the gap. Using reference TRBV7-9 and TRBJ1-1 for the parts outside the CDR3, the full variable domain is DTGVSQNPRHKITKRGQNVTFRCDPISEHNRLYWYRQTLGQGPEFLTYFQNEAQLEKSRLLSDRFSAERPKGSFSTLEIQRTEQGDSAMYLCASSFGVQDTEAFFGQGTRLTVV.

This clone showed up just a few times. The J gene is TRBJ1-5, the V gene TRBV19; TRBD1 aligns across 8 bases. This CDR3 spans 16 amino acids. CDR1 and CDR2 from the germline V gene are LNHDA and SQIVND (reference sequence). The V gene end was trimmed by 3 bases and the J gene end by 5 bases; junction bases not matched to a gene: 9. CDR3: CASSIGQGGGHQPQHF. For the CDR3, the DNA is TGTGCCAGTAGTATCGGACAGGGTGGTGGTCATCAGCCCCAGCATTTT.